These T cell receptor beta chains were read from a single sample in a study of blood T cell repertoires in COVID-19. This table comes from immunoSEQ multiplex PCR, and its TCRdb copy is limited to in-frame clones, with some not included. The table lists under 200,000 clones, roughly 90% of them singletons. The sequencing input was PBMCs or T cells enriched from blood (not recorded which). The source of these receptors is a woman in her 50s who had recovered from COVID-19. CDR3s include the opening cysteine and the closing phenylalanine or tryptophan.

V	J	CDR3
TRBV6-5	TRBJ1-1	CASSPQGRGTEAFF
TRBV5-6	TRBJ2-4	CASTPGGGSVNIQYF
TRBV30	TRBJ1-1	CAWSDRGDEAFF
TRBV20-1	TRBJ1-1	CSAPKGSEAFF
TRBV6-2/TRBV6-3	TRBJ2-1	CASSYRREQFF
TRBV19	TRBJ1-1	CASSLTGTANTEAFF
TRBV18	TRBJ2-5	CASSPPMSRETQYF
TRBV4-3	TRBJ1-2	CASSRGIRGEGYTF
TRBV9	TRBJ1-1	CASSSLQGMNTEAFF
TRBV5-1	TRBJ2-3	CASRRPTDTQYF
TRBV5-6	TRBJ1-2	CASRGAGRGYTF
TRBV30	TRBJ1-4	CAWSVGQGLSEKLFF
TRBV11-3	TRBJ1-1	CASSRSYGEAFF
TRBV5-8	TRBJ2-7	CASSFSRGSEQYF
TRBV7-9	TRBJ1-2	CASSFTGGFGYTF
TRBV18	TRBJ2-1	CASSPRRSYGNEQFF
TRBV27	TRBJ1-1	CASSLSAGFNTEAFF
TRBV4-3	TRBJ2-3	CASSLTRTSGGQDTQYF
TRBV9	TRBJ2-3	CASSPRDRAADTQYF
TRBV5-1	TRBJ1-5	CASSWDGGGNQPQHF
TRBV7-8	TRBJ1-5	CASSLGYGGFDDQPQHF
TRBV5-1	TRBJ2-2	CASSLMSGGNTGELFF
TRBV9	TRBJ1-2	CASSGPRGQGGYTF
TRBV18	TRBJ2-1	CASSPGTGPYNEQFF
TRBV19	TRBJ2-3	CASRELAGSTDTQYF
TRBV7-2	TRBJ1-1	CASSLDRGGAFF
TRBV24-1	TRBJ2-1	CATSDGAGSSYNEQFF
TRBV5-5	TRBJ2-7	CASSNQGARSYEQYF
TRBV7-8	TRBJ2-1	CASSSPLAGVGNEQFF
TRBV29-1	TRBJ1-2	CSVGGDIFYGYTF
TRBV29-1	TRBJ1-3	CSVGPAGEGNTIYF
TRBV14	TRBJ1-6	CASSHDRGSALGYNSPLHF
TRBV2	TRBJ2-3	CASSELESGGAVFDTQYF
TRBV18	TRBJ2-7	CASSPTLTTYYEQYF
TRBV6-1	TRBJ2-7	CASSEYGQGPYEQYF
TRBV18	TRBJ1-2	CASSEDRGGYTF
TRBV19	TRBJ2-7	CATRDTYEQYF
TRBV9	TRBJ1-5	CASSVGTNSNQPQHF
TRBV7-9	TRBJ1-1	CASSPWRATNTEAFF
TRBV27	TRBJ2-2	CASRPGAAGGLYTGELFF
TRBV7-2	TRBJ2-3	CASSLTGTGGRDTQYF
TRBV6-4	TRBJ2-1	CASSRGTSGLNEQFF
TRBV7-2	TRBJ2-5	CASSLAGLAEETQYF
TRBV6-7	TRBJ2-7	CASSYGLYEQYF
TRBV7-9	TRBJ2-5	CASSLIREETQYF
TRBV6-2/TRBV6-3	TRBJ1-2	CASSRRDRDSIYTF
TRBV11-2	TRBJ2-5	CASSLGETQYF
TRBV7-8	TRBJ2-2	CASSQTRDRHTGELFF
TRBV29-1	TRBJ1-5	CSVAGGTGSQPQHF
TRBV4-3	TRBJ1-4	CASSQDTGQTNEKLFF
TRBV18	TRBJ1-3	CASSLQGPPGNTIYF
TRBV12-3/TRBV12-4	TRBJ1-1	CASSLQGNTEAFF
TRBV9	TRBJ2-1	CASSDPAVIGQFF
TRBV7-2	TRBJ2-1	CASSLGPSGGGPYNEQFF